This is a list of T cell receptor beta chains from one sample in a study of control samples from healthy donors and cancer patients. Repertoires were generated with immunoSEQ multiplex PCR, while TCRdb's copy carries only in-frame clones and drops some. This table holds about 69,000 clones, more than 75% found once. Specimen: PBMCs. The receptors were gathered from a woman aged 50 to 60 with lung cancer. The CDR3 runs from the conserved cysteine through the conserved F or W. The D gene is left open where the match is weak. Size tells how often a clone was seen (once, few, many) or the class of an expanded clone, and some rows leave it out.

d_gene	j_gene	abundance	v_gene	CDR3nt	CDR3aa
TRBD1	TRBJ1-1	.	TRBV11-2	TGTGCCAGCAGTCACAGGGGATTCACTGAAGCTTTCTTT	CASSHRGFTEAFF
.	TRBJ1-1	.	TRBV18	TGTGCCAGCTCACCGAGCACCCTGAACACTGAAGCTTTCTTT	CASSPSTLNTEAFF
TRBD2	TRBJ2-5	.	TRBV5-1	TGCGCCAGCAGCTTGAGCGGGGGAAGACAAGAGACCCAGTACTTC	CASSLSGGRQETQYF
.	TRBJ1-5	.	TRBV7-9	TGTGCCAGCAGCCAGCCCAATCAGCCCCAGCATTTT	CASSQPNQPQHF
.	TRBJ1-2	once	TRBV7-2	TGTGCCAGCATCGCCAGGGTCCAATCGGTCTATGGCTACACCTTC	CASIARVQSVYGYTF
TRBD1	TRBJ1-1	.	TRBV18	TGTGCCAGCTCACGATCGGGACAGGGGATTTCTGAAGCTTTCTTT	CASSRSGQGISEAFF
.	TRBJ2-3	.	TRBV5-1	TGCGCCAGCAGCTTGGAACAGGGAGGAATAGATACGCAGTATTTT	CASSLEQGGIDTQYF
.	TRBJ1-2	.	TRBV6-5	TGTGCCAGTGCCACCAATGATAACTATGGCTACACCTTC	CASATNDNYGYTF
.	TRBJ2-5	.	TRBV6-2/TRBV6-3	TGTGCCAGCAGCCGAAGGGTAGGAGAGACCCAGTACTTC	CASSRRVGETQYF
.	TRBJ1-1	.	TRBV7-2	TGTGCCAGCAGCTTAAGGTGGACTGAAGCTTTCTTT	CASSLRWTEAFF
.	TRBJ2-5	.	TRBV19	TGTGCCAGTAGTATAGGGGGGACGGGGTCCAAGACCCAGTACTTC	CASSIGGTGSKTQYF
TRBD1	TRBJ1-1	.	TRBV7-9	TGTGCCAGCAGCCAAGGGACAGGGGGATGGGGCACTGAAGCTTTCTTT	CASSQGTGGWGTEAFF
TRBD1	TRBJ2-2	.	TRBV5-6	TGTGCCAGCAGCGAATTAAACAGGGGAACCGGGGAGCTGTTTTTT	CASSELNRGTGELFF
.	TRBJ2-2	.	TRBV3-1/TRBV3-2	TGTGCCAGCAGCCTCAATGCAGGGTCCGGGGAGCTGTTTTTT	CASSLNAGSGELFF
TRBD1	TRBJ1-1	few	TRBV11-2	TGTGCCAGCAGCTTTGACAGGGATGGCACTGAAGCTTTCTTT	CASSFDRDGTEAFF
TRBD2	TRBJ2-7	few	TRBV7-2	TGTGCCAGCAGCTTAGGCGGGGGGCCCTACGAGCAGTACTTC	CASSLGGGPYEQYF
TRBD2	TRBJ2-1	.	TRBV4-3	TGCGCCAGCAGCCTGGAGCGGGGTGTGTACAATGAGCAGTTCTTC	CASSLERGVYNEQFF
.	TRBJ1-1	.	TRBV3-1/TRBV3-2	TGTGCCAGCACCCCGAGATGGGACGGCCACACTGAAGCTTTCTTT	CASTPRWDGHTEAFF
.	TRBJ1-2	.	TRBV27	TGTGCCAGCAGCCGCCGGGACAACTATGGCTACACCTTC	CASSRRDNYGYTF
.	TRBJ2-5	.	TRBV11-1	TGTGCCAGCAGCTTAGGAGGGGCAGACCAAGAGACCCAGTACTTC	CASSLGGADQETQYF
.	TRBJ2-7	.	TRBV9	TGTGCCAGCAGCGTAAGGGTCGATAACCCGTCCTACGAGCAGTACTTC	CASSVRVDNPSYEQYF
TRBD2	TRBJ2-1	.	TRBV9	TGTGCCAGCAGCGCACGTGGCCAAAAGACTAGCGGGCGTTCCTACAATGAGCAGTTCTTC	CASSARGQKTSGRSYNEQFF
.	TRBJ2-3	.	TRBV6-6	TGTGCCAGCAGTTCCCCCCGGAACACAGATACGCAGTATTTT	CASSSPRNTDTQYF
TRBD2	TRBJ2-3	.	TRBV5-1	TGCGCCAGCAGCTTGGCTGGACGGGGGGGCGGTACAGATACGCAGTATTTT	CASSLAGRGGGTDTQYF
.	TRBJ1-2	.	TRBV7-9	TGTGCCAGCAGCTTAGACAGGGCGGTCTATGGCTACACCTTC	CASSLDRAVYGYTF
.	TRBJ2-7	.	TRBV7-2	TGTGCCAGCAGCTTATCGTGGGGTTCCGCCGTTCGCGAGCAGTACTTC	CASSLSWGSAVREQYF
.	TRBJ1-2	.	TRBV28	TGTGCCAGCAGTTTCGACAGCGTCAACTATGGCTACACCTTC	CASSFDSVNYGYTF